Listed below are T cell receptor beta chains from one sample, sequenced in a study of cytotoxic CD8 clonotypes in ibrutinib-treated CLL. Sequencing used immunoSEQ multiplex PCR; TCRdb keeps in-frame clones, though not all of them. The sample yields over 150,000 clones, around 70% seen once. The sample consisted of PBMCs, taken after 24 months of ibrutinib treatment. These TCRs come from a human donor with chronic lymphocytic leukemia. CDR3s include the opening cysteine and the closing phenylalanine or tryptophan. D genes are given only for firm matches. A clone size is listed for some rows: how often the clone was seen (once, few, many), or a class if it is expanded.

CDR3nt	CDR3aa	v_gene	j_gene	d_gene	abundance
TGCGCCAGCAGCCAGGACAGGGGGAAGAGCACAGATACGCAGTATTTT	CASSQDRGKSTDTQYF	TRBV4-3	TRBJ2-3	TRBD1	.
TGTGCCAGCAGCTTAGCGGGGTTCGCCTACAATGAGCAGTTCTTC	CASSLAGFAYNEQFF	TRBV7-2	TRBJ2-1	.	once
TGTGCCAGCACCCGGTTGACTAGCGGGAGCGCCGGGGAGCTGTTTTTT	CASTRLTSGSAGELFF	TRBV27	TRBJ2-2	TRBD2	once
TGTGCCAGCAGTTACTCGTTCGTTAGCGGGGAGCTGTTTTTT	CASSYSFVSGELFF	TRBV6-5	TRBJ2-2	.	.
TGTGCCACCAGCAGAGATCGGCTGCAGCGTACTAGCAGGTGGGCCAAAAACATTCAGTACTTC	CATSRDRLQRTSRWAKNIQYF	TRBV15	TRBJ2-4	.	.
TGTGCCACCAGCAGAGATCTGGTAGGAGGCACTGAAGCTTTCTTT	CATSRDLVGGTEAFF	TRBV15	TRBJ1-1	.	.
TGTGCCAGCAGTCCGGGACACACTCAAGAGACCCAGTACTTC	CASSPGHTQETQYF	TRBV2	TRBJ2-5	.	.
TGTGCCAGCAGCCGCAGGGGATCGGACTATGGCTACACCTTC	CASSRRGSDYGYTF	TRBV5-6	TRBJ1-2	.	few
TGTGCCTGGAGTGTCCCGGGGAATCAGCCCCAGCATTTT	CAWSVPGNQPQHF	TRBV30	TRBJ1-5	.	few
TGCGCCAGCAGCCTTGGACAGGGAGCCCTGTCTGGGGCCAACGTCCTGACTTTC	CASSLGQGALSGANVLTF	TRBV4-1	TRBJ2-6	TRBD1	.
TGTGCCAGCAGCAGAACCGGACTAGCGGAGCCCTACGAGCAGTACTTC	CASSRTGLAEPYEQYF	TRBV11-2	TRBJ2-7	TRBD2	.
TGTGCCAGTAGTATTCGGCGGGAGGGCCGGGGCACAGATACGCAGTATTTT	CASSIRREGRGTDTQYF	TRBV19	TRBJ2-3	TRBD2	.
TGTGCCTGGAGTCCCCCAGGTCTCAGGTGGGCTTTCTTT	CAWSPPGLRWAFF	TRBV30	TRBJ1-1	.	.
TGTGCCAGCAGCCTGACGGCGGGAGTCTACAATGAGCAGTTCTTC	CASSLTAGVYNEQFF	TRBV28	TRBJ2-1	TRBD2	.
TGTGCCTGGAGTGGAGTGGGGACAGGACTTTCTCTCTTTGGAAACACCATATATTTT	CAWSGVGTGLSLFGNTIYF	TRBV30	TRBJ1-3	TRBD1	.
TGTGCCAGCAGCGCTCCTAGCGGGGGGGGCACAGATACGCAGTATTTT	CASSAPSGGGTDTQYF	TRBV5-7	TRBJ2-3	TRBD2	.
TGTGCCAGCAGTTACTCGACAGGGATGAACACTGAAGCTTTCTTT	CASSYSTGMNTEAFF	TRBV6-5	TRBJ1-1	TRBD1	.
TGTGCCAGCAGTTTATCGGCTGAAGCCTCTCCCATATATTTT	CASSLSAEASPIYF	TRBV28	TRBJ1-3	.	.
TGCGCCAGCAGCCAAGATAGGGGCGTGGGGCTCCGAAGCTCCTACAATGAGCAGTTCTTC	CASSQDRGVGLRSSYNEQFF	TRBV4-1	TRBJ2-1	.	.
TGTGCCAGTAGTATTGTAGCGCTGGGGCCCAGCGGAACCCAGTACTTC	CASSIVALGPSGTQYF	TRBV19	TRBJ2-5	.	.
TGTGCCACCAGCAGAGGACAGGGCAATCTTGGTGGCTACACCTTC	CATSRGQGNLGGYTF	TRBV15	TRBJ1-2	TRBD1	few
TGTGCCAGCAGTTCGGACGGCGGGGAGCTGTTTTTT	CASSSDGGELFF	TRBV27	TRBJ2-2	.	few
TGTGCCAGCAGCCTTCGGACAGACCTTAATGAAAAACTGTTTTTT	CASSLRTDLNEKLFF	TRBV7-8	TRBJ1-4	.	once
TGTGCCTGGAGTCCCCCTGGCAATCAGCCCCAGCATTTT	CAWSPPGNQPQHF	TRBV30	TRBJ1-5	.	.
TGCAGTGCTAGTTTGGATCAGCCCCAGCATTTT	CSASLDQPQHF	TRBV20-1	TRBJ1-5	.	few
TGTGCCAGCAGCTTGGAGGGACAGGCGTCAATTTATGAGCAGTTCTTC	CASSLEGQASIYEQFF	TRBV7-2	TRBJ2-1	TRBD1	.
TGCGCCAGCAGCCAAGGTCCATCCGGACAGGCTCTCTCCTACGAGCAGTACTTC	CASSQGPSGQALSYEQYF	TRBV4-3	TRBJ2-7	TRBD1	.
TGTGCCATCAACAACGACAGGAGCTCTGGAAACACCATATATTTT	CAINNDRSSGNTIYF	TRBV10-3	TRBJ1-3	.	.
TGTGCCAGCAGTGGGGACAGCTCCTACAATGAGCAGTTCTTC	CASSGDSSYNEQFF	TRBV28	TRBJ2-1	TRBD1	.
TGTGCCAGTAGTACCTTGGCAGGGGGGGCAGCTTTCTTT	CASSTLAGGAAFF	TRBV19	TRBJ1-1	TRBD1	.
TGTGCCAGCAGCTTAGAAAGGTTCCGCACAGATACGCAGTATTTT	CASSLERFRTDTQYF	TRBV11-2	TRBJ2-3	.	.
TGCAGCGTTGATCCCCAGACAGAGACCCAGTACTTC	CSVDPQTETQYF	TRBV29-1	TRBJ2-5	.	.
TGTGCCAGCAGCACCGGACTAGCCTACAATGAGCAGTTCTTC	CASSTGLAYNEQFF	TRBV7-9	TRBJ2-1	TRBD2	.
TGTGCCAGCAGCTTAGACGGGGCATACAATGAGCAGTTCTTC	CASSLDGAYNEQFF	TRBV11-3	TRBJ2-1	.	.
TGTGCCAGCAGCCCGGGACAGAGTATCGAGCTGTTTTTT	CASSPGQSIELFF	TRBV14	TRBJ2-2	TRBD1	.
TGTGCCAGCAGTGAAAGACTAGCGGGAGCCACCGGGGAGCTGTTTTTT	CASSERLAGATGELFF	TRBV2	TRBJ2-2	TRBD2	.
TGTGCCATCCAGGGACTCATGTCCTACGAGCAGTACTTC	CAIQGLMSYEQYF	TRBV10-3	TRBJ2-7	.	few
TGTGCTAGTGGCCCCCTAGCGGGACTAAACACCGGGGAGCTGTTTTTT	CASGPLAGLNTGELFF	TRBV12-5	TRBJ2-2	TRBD2	once
TGTGCCAGCAGCTTAGGCGGGACCGAGCAGTACTTC	CASSLGGTEQYF	TRBV7-2	TRBJ2-7	.	.
TGTGCCAGCTCATTACAGGGGTATGGCAATCAGCCCCAGCATTTT	CASSLQGYGNQPQHF	TRBV18	TRBJ1-5	TRBD1	.
TGTGCCAGTAGTATAAACAGGGGAGAGACCCAGTACTTC	CASSINRGETQYF	TRBV19	TRBJ2-5	TRBD1	few
TGTGTCAGAAGCTTAAGACATCGGGACAACTCCTACGAGCAGTACTTC	CVRSLRHRDNSYEQYF	TRBV7-5	TRBJ2-7	.	.
TGCGCCAGCAGCCAGACGGGACCTATTGAAGCTTTCTTT	CASSQTGPIEAFF	TRBV4-3	TRBJ1-1	.	once
TGTGCCATAGGACAGGGAATAGGCTACACCTTC	CAIGQGIGYTF	TRBV10-3	TRBJ1-2	TRBD1	.
TGTGCCAGCAGTTTGCCTAACAGGGGAGGTTACGAGCAGTACTTC	CASSLPNRGGYEQYF	TRBV28	TRBJ2-7	.	.
TGTGCCAGCAGCTTGGCGTCATATCAGCCCCAGCATTTT	CASSLASYQPQHF	TRBV5-8	TRBJ1-5	.	.
TGTGCCAGCAGAGACAGGGTCGGCAATCAGCCCCAGCATTTT	CASRDRVGNQPQHF	TRBV5-8	TRBJ1-5	TRBD1	.
TGTGCCAGCAGTTTACGCGTCGTGGGACAGGGGATGGCCTATGGCTACACCTTC	CASSLRVVGQGMAYGYTF	TRBV27	TRBJ1-2	TRBD1	.